The 31 T cell receptor beta chains given below trace back to one sample, sequenced in a study of CD8 T cells in ankylosing spondylitis. Overall study findings and caveats: Among TCR beta sequences, a motif of several highly homologous variants appeared characteristic of ankylosing spondylitis blood.

For these receptors, no antigen is known. TCRdb reprocessed the 5' RACE reads via MiXCR and lists one record per CDR3 protein. The sample carries about 540,000 distinct CDR3 sequences, about 13% recorded once. What was sequenced was blood, either unsorted or a sorted T cell fraction (not recorded which). The receptors come from a male donor with ankylosing spondylitis.

This clonotype was recorded once. V and J are TRBV5-4 and TRBJ2-5, with D possibly matching TRBD2 (5 bases). CDR1 is SGHNT and CDR2 is YYREEE in the germline V gene (reference sequence). This CDR3 comprises 15 residues. Trimming stripped 4 bases from V and 0 bases from J, with 13 bases between. The CDR3 DNA is TGTGCCAGCAGCAATAGCGAGCAATACCAAGAGACCCAGTACTTC. This encodes CASSNSEQYQETQYF.

The J gene is TRBJ1-5, the V gene TRBV6-1; 8 nucleotides agree with TRBD1. Germline V CDR1 and CDR2: MNHNS, SASEGT. V lost 5 bases to trimming and J lost 2 bases; unmatched junction nucleotides: 5. The CDR3 length is 15 residues. The CDR3 is CASSPDRGGNQPQHF. The CDR3 coding sequence is TGTGCCAGCAGTCCTGACAGGGGAGGCAATCAGCCCCAGCATTTT.

This clonotype has just a few counts. The V call is TRBV6-1, the J call TRBJ1-1; D not certain. The CDR3 spans 13 residues. The germline V gene encodes CDR1 MNHNS and CDR2 SASEGT. V lost 2 bases and J lost 3, with 7 bases in between. For the CDR3, the DNA is TGTGCCAGCAGTGAACGGCCCGACACTGAAGCTTTCTTT. It codes for CASSERPDTEAFF.

This clonotype came up a few times. This sequence joins TRBV7-6 and TRBJ1-3, with 7 bases matching TRBD1. J was trimmed by 0 bases and V by 4 bases; bases with no gene match: 9. The CDR3 is made up of 17 amino acids. Germline V CDR1 and CDR2: SGHVS, FNYEAQ. Here the CDR3 DNA reads TGTGCCAGCAGCTCCCGGACAGGCAAAAGCTCTGGAAACACCATATATTTT. Protein product: CASSSRTGKSSGNTIYF.

The CDR3 bases are TGCAGTGCTAGTGCTCCGAAGGGGGGGACACATATTAATCAGCCCCAGCATTTT. It is translated as CSASAPKGGTHINQPQHF. The rearrangement uses TRBV20-1 and TRBJ1-5; TRBD1 might be the D (6 bases). This CDR3 has 18 amino acids. The germline gives CDR1 DFQATT, CDR2 SNEGSKA (reference sequence). Trimming shortened V by 3 bases and J by 4 bases, and 25 bases separated the two germline ends.

This clonotype was observed a handful of times. J is TRBJ2-1 and V is TRBV25-1, with 11 nucleotides matching TRBD1. Germline V gives CDR1 MGHDK, CDR2 SYGVNS. The CDR3 runs to 14 residues. V was clipped by 6 bases and J by 5 bases; unmatched bases: 3. In nucleotides, the CDR3 is TGTGCCAGCAGGGGACAGGGGGTCAACAATGAGCAGTTCTTC. This gives the protein CASRGQGVNNEQFF.

Regarding this clonotype: This may be a read error: a much more frequent sequence differs by one nucleotide. The chain combines TRBV6-1 with TRBJ2-2; D gene ambiguous. V lost 6 bases and J 1 base, leaving 6 bases between the germline ends. The CDR3 spans 13 residues. Germline assignment: CDR1 MNHNS and CDR2 SASEGT. The CDR3 DNA follows: TGTGCCAGCAGACCTCTGAACACCGGGGAGCTGTTTTTT. Translating gives CASRPLNTGELFF.

This clonotype showed up many times. V and J are TRBV20-1 and TRBJ2-7; 9 positions match TRBD2. Germline-derived CDR1 and CDR2 are DFQATT and SNEGSKA (reference sequence). Trimming removed 3 bases from V and 1 base from J; junction bases left unmatched: 1. The CDR3 consists of 13 residues. The CDR3 here is CSARTSGSYEQYF. In nucleotides, the CDR3 is TGCAGTGCTAGGACTAGCGGTTCCTACGAGCAGTACTTC.

This clonotype was counted between two and nine times. The chain has TRBV11-2 and TRBJ1-2; 8 nucleotides line up with TRBD1. CDR3 length: 18 amino acids. Trimming at V came to 1 base and at J to 4 bases, leaving 14 bases not matched to a gene. Per germline, CDR1 SGHAT and CDR2 FQNNGV. CDR3 coding DNA: TGTGCCAGCAGCTTAGTCGGGACAGGAGGAAAGGGGGGCTATGGCTACACCTTC. The encoded protein is CASSLVGTGGKGGYGYTF.

There are many counts of this clonotype. The V gene is TRBV4-2, the J gene TRBJ2-1, with a possible D match to TRBD2 (6 bases). V was shortened by 4 bases and J by 7 bases, with 20 bases between the two germline ends. CDR3 size: 16 residues. From germline, CDR1 is LGHNA and CDR2 YNFKEQ. The CDR3 spells CASSRLGTGALNEQFF. In DNA form, the CDR3 reads TGTGCCAGCAGCCGCCTGGGAACGGGAGCGTTAAATGAGCAGTTCTTC.

This clonotype was found many times. The rearrangement uses TRBV5-1 and TRBJ1-1; possible D gene TRBD1, 5 bases. Germline V gene data show CDR1 as SGHRS and CDR2 as YFSETQ. V was shortened by 4 bases and J by 1 base, with 8 bases between the two germline ends. The CDR3 is made up of 13 amino acids. In DNA, the CDR3 is TGCGCCAGCAGCCCCGGGACGAACACTGAAGCTTTCTTT. It is translated as CASSPGTNTEAFF.

This clonotype occurred a few times. In DNA form, the CDR3 reads TGTGCCAGCAGCCTCCGGACTAGCGGGATGGAGTATGAGCAGTTCTTC. Encoded protein: CASSLRTSGMEYEQFF. The chain has TRBV9 and TRBJ2-1; TRBD2 agrees at 12 bases. The length of the CDR3 is 16 residues. From germline, CDR1 is SGDLS and CDR2 YYNGEE. Unmatched junction bases numbered 10, after V lost 4 bases and J lost 8 bases.

This chain uses TRBV3-1 with TRBJ2-5, with no clear D. The V and J ends lost 4 bases and 5 bases respectively, with 14 bases between them. CDR1 is LGHDT and CDR2 is YNNKEL in the germline V gene (reference sequence). The CDR3 is made up of 14 amino acids. The CDR3 spells CASSLWVASETQYF. Written as DNA, the CDR3 is TGTGCCAGCAGCCTATGGGTGGCATCGGAGACCCAGTACTTC.

The rearrangement uses TRBV2 and TRBJ2-3; D gene ambiguous. V lost 8 bases and J lost 5, with 8 bases in between. Germline CDR1 SNHLY, CDR2 FYNNEI. The CDR3 has 11 amino acids. CDR3 sequence (DNA): TGTGCCAGCGACAAAAGAGATACGCAGTATTTT. This gives the protein CASDKRDTQYF.

This chain connects TRBV7-8 to TRBJ1-5, with D maybe TRBD1 (6 bases). This CDR3 is 16 amino acids long. The V gene lost 2 bases and the J gene lost 6 bases, with 17 bases spanning the gap. The germline V gene encodes CDR1 SGHVS and CDR2 FQNEAQ. The CDR3: CASSLRRVQGAQPQHF. In DNA form, the CDR3 reads TGTGCCAGCAGCTTAAGGAGAGTACAGGGCGCTCAGCCCCAGCATTTT.

This clonotype was observed many times. The gene calls are TRBV12-3 or TRBV12-4 and TRBJ2-2; D remains ambiguous. The CDR3 runs to 13 residues. V was trimmed by 6 bases and J by 2 bases, leaving 7 bases between them. The CDR3 DNA reads as TGTGCCAGCAGCCAAATTAACACCGGGGAGCTGTTTTTT. Translated: CASSQINTGELFF.

This clonotype was recorded a few times. The CDR3 sequence: CSASRDRWSEQYF. The CDR3 DNA is TGCAGTGCTAGCCGGGACAGGTGGTCCGAGCAGTACTTC. This chain links TRBV20-1 with TRBJ2-7, with 8 bases aligning to TRBD1. The germline V gene has CDR1 DFQATT and CDR2 SNEGSKA (reference sequence). CDR3 size: 13 residues. V was clipped by 3 bases and J by 6 bases; unmatched bases: 7.

This clonotype was counted only a few times. V usage is TRBV20-1 and J usage is TRBJ2-7; 10 nucleotides agree with TRBD2. Germline CDR1 DFQATT, CDR2 SNEGSKA (reference sequence). V lost 5 bases to trimming and J lost 0 bases; unmatched junction nucleotides: 7. The CDR3 contains 15 residues. CDR3 protein: CSAPPLAGASYEQYF. The CDR3 DNA follows: TGCAGTGCTCCCCCTCTAGCGGGGGCCTCCTACGAGCAGTACTTC.

The chain recombines TRBV7-2 with TRBJ1-1, with D perhaps matching TRBD1 (5 bases). Looked up from germline, CDR1 is SGHTA and CDR2 is FQGNSA. The V and J ends lost 5 bases and 4 bases respectively, with 20 bases between them. CDR3 length: 16 amino acids. The DNA for the CDR3 is TGTGCCAGCAGCACTGGGACTTCAACACGCACCACTGAAGCTTTCTTT. This encodes CASSTGTSTRTTEAFF.

This chain uses TRBV4-1 with TRBJ1-4; D is ambiguous. Germline lookup yields CDR1 MGHRA and CDR2 YSYEKL. The V gene lost 2 bases and the J gene lost 8 bases, with 15 bases spanning the gap. The CDR3 spans 15 residues. CDR3 protein: CASSQSAWVEEKLFF. The CDR3 bases are TGCGCCAGCAGCCAATCAGCCTGGGTGGAAGAAAAACTGTTTTTT.

The chain combines TRBV14 with TRBJ2-6; D is perhaps TRBD2 (6 bases). The V and J ends lost 0 bases and 8 bases respectively, with 17 bases between them. The CDR3 extends over 17 amino acids. Per germline, CDR1 SGHDN and CDR2 FVKESK. CDR3 sequence reads: CASSQDGWAGGPNVLTF. In DNA form, the CDR3 reads TGTGCCAGCAGCCAAGATGGGTGGGCTGGAGGGCCCAACGTCCTGACTTTC.

The chain combines TRBV27 with TRBJ2-1; 9 positions match TRBD2. CDR1 is MNHEY and CDR2 is SMNVEV in the germline V gene (reference sequence). This CDR3 contains 15 residues. J gave up 6 bases and V 3 bases, and 6 bases lay outside the gene matches. In DNA, the CDR3 is TGTGCCAGCAGTTTTGGGACTAGCAACTCCAATGAGCAGTTCTTC. It is translated as CASSFGTSNSNEQFF.

This clonotype was seen many times. The chain combines TRBV5-1 with TRBJ2-7; the D gene is possibly TRBD2 (6 bases). The CDR3 consists of 16 residues. Germline CDR1 is SGHRS and CDR2 is YFSETQ. Trimming pared 4 bases from V and 0 bases from J, leaving 17 bases between. CDR3 protein: CASSVGLASDSYEQYF. The CDR3 region has the DNA TGCGCCAGCAGCGTGGGGCTAGCGTCAGACTCCTACGAGCAGTACTTC.

This clonotype was observed many times. The chain joins TRBV6-2 or TRBV6-3 to TRBJ2-6; D gene uncertain. Trimming cost V 8 bases and J 0 bases, with 5 bases left between them. In germline, CDR1 is MNHEY, CDR2 SVGEGT. The CDR3 has 13 amino acids. The CDR3 nucleotides are TGTGCCAGCCGACTCTCTGGGGCCAACGTCCTGACTTTC. Its protein is CASRLSGANVLTF.

The rearrangement uses TRBV6-4 and TRBJ1-1, with TRBD1 matching 8 bases. The CDR3 has 16 residues. The V and J ends lost 6 bases and 3 bases, in that order; junction bases with no gene match: 12. Germline assignment: CDR1 MRHNA and CDR2 SNTAGT. CDR3 bases: TGTGCCAGCAGACCCGGACAGGGTTCTGTGGACACTGAAGCTTTCTTT. Protein product: CASRPGQGSVDTEAFF.

The V call is TRBV20-1, the J call TRBJ1-1; D may be TRBD1 (5 bases). The V end lost 5 bases, the J end lost 4 bases, and 17 bases lay between the germline ends. Germline values: CDR1 DFQATT, CDR2 SNEGSKA (reference sequence). The CDR3 totals 14 residues. The CDR3 region is CSAHPRDWVTEAFF. CDR3 DNA: TGCAGTGCTCACCCCCGGGACTGGGTCACTGAAGCTTTCTTT.

The chain uses TRBV10-2 and TRBJ2-2; 7 nucleotides agree with TRBD2. Per germline, CDR1 WSHSY and CDR2 SAAADI. The junction had 9 bases not matched to a gene; V was cut back by 4 bases and J by 1 base. The CDR3 sequence is 17 residues long. DNA for the CDR3: TGCGCCAGCAGTGTCGCTAGCGGCCAACGGAACACCGGGGAGCTGTTTTTT. The encoded protein is CASSVASGQRNTGELFF.

This clonotype was recorded a few times. The J gene is TRBJ2-3, the V gene TRBV29-1; 9 bases are a match to TRBD2. V was pared by 7 bases and J by 4 bases, with 12 bases of the junction left unmatched. The V gene's germline CDR1 is SQVTM and CDR2 ANQGSEA. The CDR3 has 15 residues. The CDR3 sequence: CSGRPGLARADTQYF. Written as DNA, the CDR3 is TGCAGCGGAAGACCGGGACTAGCCCGGGCAGATACGCAGTATTTT.

CDR3 sequence reads: CASSPYVGDRDWSEQFF. Written as DNA, the CDR3 is TGTGCCAGCAGCCCCTATGTGGGGGATCGGGATTGGAGTGAGCAGTTCTTC. The chain employs TRBV11-2 and TRBJ2-1; TRBD1 or TRBD2 may be the D gene (5 bases each). This CDR3 region has 17 residues. Germline CDR1 reads SGHAT; CDR2 reads FQNNGV. The V end lost 5 bases, the J end lost 9 bases, and 26 bases lay between the germline ends.

J is TRBJ2-1 and V is TRBV7-2, with 16 bases matching TRBD2. From germline, CDR1 is SGHTA and CDR2 FQGNSA. The CDR3 length is 16 residues. The V segment lost 4 bases and the J segment 7 bases; nucleotides outside the gene matches: 4. The CDR3 nucleotides are TGTGCCAGCAGCTCGGGACTAGCGGGAGGGCGAAATGAGCAGTTCTTC. Amino acids: CASSSGLAGGRNEQFF.

The DNA of the CDR3 is TGCGCCAGCAGCTTGGGACATAATAGCAATCAGCCCCAGCATTTT. This gives the protein CASSLGHNSNQPQHF. The V call is TRBV5-1, the J call TRBJ1-5; D not resolved. V lost 0 bases to trimming and J lost 0 bases, with 7 bases between them. Germline CDR1 reads SGHRS; CDR2 reads YFSETQ. This CDR3 is 15 amino acids long.